This record covers a single T cell receptor beta chain. Produced via immunoSEQ multiplex PCR; TCRdb's table is partial and in-frame only. Of fewer than 25,000 clones listed, nearly 80% are singletons. The sample is drawn from a study of somatic mutations in cytotoxic T cells in rheumatoid arthritis. Germline V gives CDR1 SGHNT, CDR2 YENEEA. The CDR3 contains 14 residues. The germline V and J ends were trimmed by 3 bases and 5 bases, with 13 bases remaining between them. Sequenced: CD8+ T cells sorted from blood. The chain recombines TRBV11-3 with TRBJ1-1; D possibly corresponds to TRBD1 (5 bases). The receptor comes from an adult with rheumatoid arthritis. The CDR3 DNA reads TGTGCCAGCAGCTTCGGGGGTAGTCGGACTGAAGCTTTCTTT. Translating it yields CASSFGGSRTEAFF.